This T cell receptor beta chain appears in the sequencing data of a study of identical twins. Each CDR3 protein is one row after TCRdb ran MiXCR on the 5' RACE reads. Altogether 410,000 or so distinct CDR3 sequences are present, about 18% being singletons, with the ten largest covering around 10%. The CDR3 has 15 residues. Germline CDR1 and CDR2: SGHDT and YYEEEE. V was clipped by 2 bases and J by 7 bases; unmatched bases: 7. Study outcomes and limitations: Part of the zero-insertion signal could reflect confounding by invariant MAIT and iNKT cells. Monozygotic twins shared more out-of-frame TCR alpha than recombination models predicted. When twins shared out-of-frame alpha sequences, those sequences had excess low generation probability.

In its sample, this clonotype was seen a few times. Its specificity is not known. The sample consisted of naive T cells sorted from blood. This sequence originates from a man aged 45-65 years in good health. This chain connects TRBV5-6 to TRBJ2-1; TRBD2 matches at 9 bases. The CDR3 protein is CASSFPSGVGNEQFF. DNA for the CDR3: TGTGCCAGCAGCTTCCCTAGCGGGGTAGGTAATGAGCAGTTCTTC.